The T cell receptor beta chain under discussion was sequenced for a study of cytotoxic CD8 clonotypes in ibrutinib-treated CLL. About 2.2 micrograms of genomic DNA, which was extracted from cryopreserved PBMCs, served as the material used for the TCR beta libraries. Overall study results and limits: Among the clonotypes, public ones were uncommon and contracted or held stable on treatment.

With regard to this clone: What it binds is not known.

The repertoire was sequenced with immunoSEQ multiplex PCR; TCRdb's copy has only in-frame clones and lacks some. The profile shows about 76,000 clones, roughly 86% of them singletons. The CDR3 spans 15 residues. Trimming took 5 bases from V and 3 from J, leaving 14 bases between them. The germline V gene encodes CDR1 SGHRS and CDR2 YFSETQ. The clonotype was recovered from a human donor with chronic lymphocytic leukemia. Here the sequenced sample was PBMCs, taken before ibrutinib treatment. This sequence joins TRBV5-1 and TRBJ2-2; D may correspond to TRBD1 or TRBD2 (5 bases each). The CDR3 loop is CASRARDRDTGELFF. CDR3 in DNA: TGCGCCAGCAGAGCCCGGGACCGGGACACCGGGGAGCTGTTTTTT.